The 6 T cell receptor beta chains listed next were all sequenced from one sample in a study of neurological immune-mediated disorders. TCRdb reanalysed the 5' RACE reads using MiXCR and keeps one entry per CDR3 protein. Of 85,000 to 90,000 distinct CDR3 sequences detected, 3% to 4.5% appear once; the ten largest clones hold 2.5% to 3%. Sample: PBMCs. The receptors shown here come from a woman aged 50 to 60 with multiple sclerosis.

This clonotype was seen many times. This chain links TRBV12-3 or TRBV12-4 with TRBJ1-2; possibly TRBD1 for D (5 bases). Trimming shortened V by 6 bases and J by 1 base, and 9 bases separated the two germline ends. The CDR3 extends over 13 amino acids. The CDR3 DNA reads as TGTGCCAGCAGCCGGGACTTTAACTATGGCTACACCTTC. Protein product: CASSRDFNYGYTF.

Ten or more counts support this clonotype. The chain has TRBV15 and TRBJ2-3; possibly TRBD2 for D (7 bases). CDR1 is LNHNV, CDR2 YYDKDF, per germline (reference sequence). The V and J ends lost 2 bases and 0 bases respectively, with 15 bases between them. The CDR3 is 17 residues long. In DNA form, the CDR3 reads TGTGCCACCAGCAGAACCCGGAGGGGGGGTAGCACAGATACGCAGTATTTT. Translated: CATSRTRRGGSTDTQYF.

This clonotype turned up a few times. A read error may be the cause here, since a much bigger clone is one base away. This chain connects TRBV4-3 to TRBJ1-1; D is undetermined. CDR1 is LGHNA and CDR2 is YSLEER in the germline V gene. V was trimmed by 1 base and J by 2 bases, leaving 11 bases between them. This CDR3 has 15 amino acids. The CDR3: CASSQAKKGNTEAFF. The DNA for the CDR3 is TGCGCCAGCAGCCAAGCTAAAAAGGGTAACACTGAAGCTTTCTTT.

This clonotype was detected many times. CDR3 region: CASSGESYEQYF. The CDR3 DNA follows: TGTGCCAGCAGCGGGGAATCCTACGAGCAGTACTTC. V is TRBV16 and J is TRBJ2-7; no reliable D call. V shed 5 bases and J shed 1 base, with 6 bases lying between them. The CDR3 covers 12 residues. Germline V gene data show CDR1 as KGHSY and CDR2 as FQNENV.

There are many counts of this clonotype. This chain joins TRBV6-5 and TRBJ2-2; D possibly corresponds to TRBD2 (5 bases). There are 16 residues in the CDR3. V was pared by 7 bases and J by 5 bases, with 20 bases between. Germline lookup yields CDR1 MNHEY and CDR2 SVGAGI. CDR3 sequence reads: CASNYPGSSRTGELFF. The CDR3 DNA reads TGTGCCAGCAATTATCCGGGGAGCAGCCGGACCGGGGAGCTGTTTTTT.

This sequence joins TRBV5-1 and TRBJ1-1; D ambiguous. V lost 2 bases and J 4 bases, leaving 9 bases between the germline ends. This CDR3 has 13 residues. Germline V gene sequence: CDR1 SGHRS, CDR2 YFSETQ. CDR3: CASSFGSGTEAFF. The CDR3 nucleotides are TGCGCCAGCAGCTTTGGGTCCGGCACTGAAGCTTTCTTT. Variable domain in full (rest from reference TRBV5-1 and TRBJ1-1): KAGVTQTPRYLIKTRGQQVTLSCSPISGHRSVSWYQQTPGQGLQFLFEYFSETQRNKGNFPGRFSGRQFSNSRSEMNVSTLELGDSALYLCASSFGSGTEAFFGQGTRLTVV.